These 13 T cell receptor beta chains were all obtained from the same sample, sequenced in a study of control samples from healthy donors and cancer patients. Sequenced by immunoSEQ multiplex PCR; TCRdb stores in-frame clones only, minus some. Of about 150,000 clones detected, more than 85% appear once; the ten largest clones hold about 2.4%. The sequencing input was blood. The receptors shown here come from a man aged 50-60 years in good health.

This chain connects TRBV3-1 (or the pseudogene TRBV3-2) to TRBJ1-6; no clear D. The germline CDR1 and CDR2 sequences are LGHDT and YNNKEL (reference sequence). V was shortened by 2 bases and J by 9 bases, with 5 bases between the two germline ends. This CDR3 has 12 residues. Here the CDR3 reads CASSQWSSPLHF. CDR3 DNA sequence: TGTGCCAGCAGCCAATGGTCTTCACCCCTCCACTTT.

The V gene is TRBV27, the J gene TRBJ2-4; 8 bases are shared with TRBD2. Germline V gene lookup returns CDR1 MNHEY and CDR2 SMNVEV (reference sequence). J was trimmed by 2 bases and V by 0 bases; bases with no gene match: 9. The CDR3 runs to 18 residues. The CDR3 sequence: CASSLSNQREFPKNIQYF. The CDR3 nucleotides are TGTGCCAGCAGTTTATCGAACCAGCGGGAGTTTCCCAAAAACATTCAGTACTTC.

The chain has TRBV5-1 and TRBJ1-6; TRBD1 matches at 8 bases. Germline values: CDR1 SGHRS, CDR2 YFSETQ. The V gene end was trimmed by 3 bases and the J gene end by 8 bases; junction bases not matched to a gene: 7. The length of the CDR3 is 15 residues. CDR3 sequence: CASSWRTGIDSPLHF. CDR3 in DNA: TGCGCCAGCAGCTGGCGGACAGGGATAGATTCACCCCTCCACTTT. The whole variable domain, filled in from reference TRBV5-1 and TRBJ1-6, reads KAGVTQTPRYLIKTRGQQVTLSCSPISGHRSVSWYQQTPGQGLQFLFEYFSETQRNKGNFPGRFSGRQFSNSRSEMNVSTLELGDSALYLCASSWRTGIDSPLHFGNGTRLTVT.

The chain uses TRBV28 and TRBJ1-3; D remains ambiguous. The CDR3 contains 15 residues. The ends were cut back, 6 bases at V and 0 bases at J, with 12 bases in the middle. From germline, CDR1 is MDHEN and CDR2 SYDVKM. The CDR3 DNA sequence: TGTGCCAGCAGCCCGTCGGCAGACTCTGGAAACACCATATATTTT. Translating it yields CASSPSADSGNTIYF.

The V and J genes are TRBV6-5 and TRBJ1-5; D is unresolved. Germline V gene lookup returns CDR1 MNHEY and CDR2 SVGAGI. This CDR3 has 15 residues. The V end was cut by 0 bases, the J end by 0 bases, with 6 bases between. CDR3 in amino acids: CASSYSEGSNQPQHF. For the CDR3, the DNA is TGTGCCAGCAGTTACTCGGAGGGTAGCAATCAGCCCCAGCATTTT.

The chain links TRBV27 to TRBJ2-1; TRBD2 matches at 10 bases. With 10 bases clipped from V and 2 bases from J, the junction kept 20 bases outside the gene matches. Germline V gives CDR1 MNHEY, CDR2 SMNVEV (reference sequence). This CDR3 region has 19 residues. CDR3 coding DNA: TGTGCCACCTTCGGACCTATATGGCTAGCGGGAGTCCCCTACAATGAGCAGTTCTTC. Its protein is CATFGPIWLAGVPYNEQFF.

This clone has only one observation. The rearrangement links TRBV19 to TRBJ2-3; no firm D call. The germline CDR1 and CDR2 sequences are LNHDA and SQIVND (reference sequence). Trimming removed 4 bases from V and 6 bases from J, with 20 bases in between. The CDR3 has 16 amino acids. CDR3 in DNA: TGTGCCAGTAGTAGATCAAGGGCAGTGCTCACGGATACGCAGTATTTT. Encoded protein: CASSRSRAVLTDTQYF.

The chain employs TRBV11-2 and TRBJ2-2; TRBD2 is a possible D gene (5 bases). The germline gives CDR1 SGHAT, CDR2 FQNNGV. The CDR3 has 15 amino acids. Between the trimmed V and J ends, which lost 5 bases and 4 bases, there was a span of 14 bases. The CDR3 DNA is TGTGCCAGCAGCACCCGGACTGCGGCCACCGGGGAGCTGTTTTTT. Translated, it gives CASSTRTAATGELFF.

This clone was recorded only once. The chain carries TRBV3-1 (or the pseudogene TRBV3-2) and TRBJ2-4; D is uncertain. The germline CDR1 and CDR2 sequences are LGHDT and YNNKEL (reference sequence). V was cut by 4 bases and J by 0 bases, with 4 bases left in between. The CDR3 sequence is 13 residues long. The DNA for the CDR3 is TGTGCCAGCAGCCTACTAGCCAAAAACATTCAGTACTTC. Residues: CASSLLAKNIQYF.

The rearrangement uses TRBV6-5 and TRBJ2-7; TRBD1 is a possible D gene (7 bases). CDR3 length: 14 amino acids. Between the trimmed V and J ends, which lost 4 bases and 6 bases, there was a span of 16 bases. Germline V gives CDR1 MNHEY, CDR2 SVGAGI. The CDR3 DNA reads as TGTGCCAGCAGTTTGACGAGACAGGGAGGCGAGCAGTACTTC. As protein: CASSLTRQGGEQYF.

The CDR3 nucleotides read TGTGCCAGCAGCGTAGGACCTACTAGCGGGAGAACCTTCGGGGAGCAGTACTTC. Its translation is CASSVGPTSGRTFGEQYF. V and J are TRBV7-8 and TRBJ2-7; 11 bases are a match to TRBD2. Trimming took 5 bases from V and 7 from J; bases not matched to a gene: 19. Germline values: CDR1 SGHVS, CDR2 FQNEAQ. The length of the CDR3 is 18 residues.

This chain links TRBV3-1 (or the pseudogene TRBV3-2) with TRBJ1-1; D is unresolved. The germline gives CDR1 LGHDT, CDR2 YNNKEL (reference sequence). Trimming removed 0 bases from V and 11 bases from J, with 13 bases in between. This CDR3 contains 13 residues. The CDR3 loop reads CASSQEFGREAFF. The DNA of the CDR3 is TGTGCCAGCAGCCAAGAATTCGGGCGTGAGGCTTTCTTT.

CDR3: CASSQEASGEGSPLHF. The CDR3 nucleotides are TGCGCCAGCAGCCAAGAAGCCTCAGGGGAGGGTTCACCCCTCCACTTT. The chain joins TRBV4-1 to TRBJ1-6; weak D call: TRBD1 (6 bases). This CDR3 region has 16 residues. Germline CDR1 and CDR2: MGHRA and YSYEKL. V was pared by 0 bases and J by 9 bases, with 15 bases between.